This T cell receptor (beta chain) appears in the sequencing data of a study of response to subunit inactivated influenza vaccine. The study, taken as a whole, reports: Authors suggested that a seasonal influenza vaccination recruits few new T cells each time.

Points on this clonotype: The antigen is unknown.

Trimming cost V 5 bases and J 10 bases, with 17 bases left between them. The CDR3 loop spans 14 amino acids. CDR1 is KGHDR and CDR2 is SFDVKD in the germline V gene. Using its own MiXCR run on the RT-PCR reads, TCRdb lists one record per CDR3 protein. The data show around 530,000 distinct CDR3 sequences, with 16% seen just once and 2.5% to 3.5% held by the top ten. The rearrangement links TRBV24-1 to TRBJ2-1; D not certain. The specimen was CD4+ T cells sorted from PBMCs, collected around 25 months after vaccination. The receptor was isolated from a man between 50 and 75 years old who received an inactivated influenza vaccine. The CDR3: CATSGAPPGKEQFF. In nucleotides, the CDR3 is TGTGCCACCAGTGGGGCTCCCCCGGGCAAGGAGCAGTTCTTC.